This T cell receptor (beta chain) is from a study of OX40 agonist ivuxolimab in advanced cancers. Blood sampling was done at baseline, cycle 4 day 1, and cycle 7 day 1. There are 15 residues in the CDR3. Germline V gene lookup returns CDR1 SGHAT and CDR2 FQDESV (reference sequence). Deletions cut 1 base from V and 7 bases from J, with 17 bases between. Assay: immunoSEQ multiplex PCR; the TCRdb copy retains only in-frame clones and omits some. The table records roughly 53,000 clones, 85% to 90% of them present only once. The chain combines TRBV11-1 with TRBJ2-7; D perhaps matches TRBD2 (5 bases). The sequencing here drew on CD4+ or CD8+ T cells sorted from blood, taken in a trial of the OX40 agonist ivuxolimab. This receptor was obtained from an adult with an advanced solid tumor such as melanoma, head and neck, liver or kidney cancer. DNA for the CDR3: TGTGCCAGCAGCTTAGGATCGGGCAGGTCGGGGGAGCAGTACTTC. It yields the protein CASSLGSGRSGEQYF.